The source of this T cell receptor (beta chain) is a study of shared clonotypes between healthy human individuals. The germline gives CDR1 SGHRS, CDR2 YFSETQ. Trimming at V came to 4 bases and at J to 5 bases, leaving 7 bases not matched to a gene. The CDR3 runs to 14 residues. The test was conducted at deep level. For each subset, genomic DNA was distributed in equal portions over several immunoSEQ plates. Profiling relied on immunoSEQ multiplex PCR, and the TCRdb table lists in-frame clones only, not all of them. The table lists 2,500,000 or so clones, approximately 93% of them singletons. A word on this clone: Other DNA sequences in this specimen translate into the identical CDR3.

This TCR came from a man between 18 and 29 years old in good health. Some clones in this sample may be carry-over from other donors' samples. This chain connects TRBV5-1 to TRBJ2-5; 8 bases agree with TRBD1. Sequencing was performed on naive CD4+ T cells from PBMCs. Subset given: CD45RA+ positively selected. Here the CDR3 DNA reads TGCGCCAGCAGCCGCGGACAGGGTGGGGAGACCCAGTACTTC. The encoded protein is CASSRGQGGETQYF.